A selection of T cell receptor beta chains follows, all from one sample in a study of blood T cells in healthy people across ages. TCRdb redid the calling of the 5' RACE reads with MiXCR, one entry per CDR3 protein. The sample has hundreds of thousands of distinct CDR3 sequences; under 25% are singletons. Sequencing was performed on blood. The receptor source for this set is a man between 65 and 80 years old in good health. Both conserved end residues are part of each CDR3. The order of the fields is V gene, clone size, J gene, CDR3 length, D gene, CDR3 DNA, CDR3 protein. D genes are given only for firm matches. Size tells how often a clone was seen (once, few, many) or the class of an expanded clone, and some rows leave it out.

V gene: TRBV29-1
clone size: few
J gene: TRBJ2-5
CDR3 length: 13
D gene: -
CDR3 DNA: TGCAGCGCTGGGTTAGCCGGGAGAGAGACCCAGTACTTC
CDR3 protein: CSAGLAGRETQYF

V gene: TRBV6-1
clone size: -
J gene: TRBJ2-1
CDR3 length: 13
D gene: -
CDR3 DNA: TGTGCCAGCCAGGTTAGCTTCTATTATGAGCAGTTCTTC
CDR3 protein: CASQVSFYYEQFF

V gene: TRBV20-1
clone size: few
J gene: TRBJ2-4
CDR3 length: 14
D gene: -
CDR3 DNA: TGCAGTGCTAGACCACCATTAACCCTGGGCCAGACGTACTTC
CDR3 protein: CSARPPLTLGQTYF

V gene: TRBV27
clone size: few
J gene: TRBJ2-2
CDR3 length: 16
D gene: -
CDR3 DNA: TGTGCCAGCAGTCCCAACCGACTAGTTAACACCGGGGAGCTGTTTTTT
CDR3 protein: CASSPNRLVNTGELFF

V gene: TRBV18
clone size: -
J gene: TRBJ2-7
CDR3 length: 14
D gene: -
CDR3 DNA: TGTGCCAGCTCACCACCCAGCGTCCCTGACGAGCAGTACTTC
CDR3 protein: CASSPPSVPDEQYF

V gene: TRBV12-3/TRBV12-4
clone size: many
J gene: TRBJ1-2
CDR3 length: 15
D gene: -
CDR3 DNA: TGTGCCAGCAGTTTCTCCGGGGCCCCTAACTATGGCTACACCTTC
CDR3 protein: CASSFSGAPNYGYTF

V gene: TRBV24-1
clone size: few
J gene: TRBJ2-3
CDR3 length: 13
D gene: TRBD2
CDR3 DNA: TGTGCCACCGGCGGGAGGAGCACAGATACGCAGTATTTT
CDR3 protein: CATGGRSTDTQYF

V gene: TRBV20-1
clone size: -
J gene: TRBJ2-1
CDR3 length: 15
D gene: TRBD2
CDR3 DNA: TGCAGTGCACCAGCGGGAGCCCGTTCCGGCAATGAGCAGTTCTTC
CDR3 protein: CSAPAGARSGNEQFF

V gene: TRBV10-3
clone size: many
J gene: TRBJ2-7
CDR3 length: 14
D gene: TRBD1
CDR3 DNA: TGTGCCATCACCCCGGGACAGGGGGCTTACGAGCAGTACTTC
CDR3 protein: CAITPGQGAYEQYF

V gene: TRBV12-3/TRBV12-4
clone size: few
J gene: TRBJ2-4
CDR3 length: 11
D gene: TRBD2
CDR3 DNA: TGTGCCAGCACCTCAGGCGGGAGTAGGGTATTC
CDR3 protein: CASTSGGSRVF

V gene: TRBV20-1
clone size: -
J gene: TRBJ2-3
CDR3 length: 16
D gene: TRBD2
CDR3 DNA: TGCAGTGCTTACCGGACGGGGGGGCGCGGCACAGATACGCAGTATTTT
CDR3 protein: CSAYRTGGRGTDTQYF

V gene: TRBV3-1
clone size: few
J gene: TRBJ2-1
CDR3 length: 15
D gene: -
CDR3 DNA: TGTGCCAGCAGCCAAGAGGGCGGCCGGTACAATGAGCAGTTCTTC
CDR3 protein: CASSQEGGRYNEQFF

V gene: TRBV20-1
clone size: -
J gene: TRBJ2-5
CDR3 length: 13
D gene: -
CDR3 DNA: TGCAGTGCTAGGGGGGACGGCCAAGAGACCCAGTACTTC
CDR3 protein: CSARGDGQETQYF

V gene: TRBV20-1
clone size: many
J gene: TRBJ2-4
CDR3 length: 19
D gene: TRBD1
CDR3 DNA: TGCAGTGCCTTGACCCACAGGGGGCGCGAAGCCTTTTCCAAAAACATTCAGTACTTC
CDR3 protein: CSALTHRGREAFSKNIQYF

V gene: TRBV5-1
clone size: -
J gene: TRBJ2-7
CDR3 length: 16
D gene: TRBD1
CDR3 DNA: TGCGCCAGCAGCTCTACAGGGGGCTCCAGCTCCTACGAGCAGTACTTC
CDR3 protein: CASSSTGGSSSYEQYF

V gene: TRBV7-2
clone size: many
J gene: TRBJ2-7
CDR3 length: 13
D gene: TRBD2
CDR3 DNA: TGTGCCAGCAGCTTCGGACTAGCGGGGTCAGCGTACTTC
CDR3 protein: CASSFGLAGSAYF

V gene: TRBV29-1
clone size: -
J gene: TRBJ2-7
CDR3 length: 14
D gene: TRBD2
CDR3 DNA: TGCAGCGTCAGACTAGCGGGAGGGTCCTACGAGCAGTACTTC
CDR3 protein: CSVRLAGGSYEQYF